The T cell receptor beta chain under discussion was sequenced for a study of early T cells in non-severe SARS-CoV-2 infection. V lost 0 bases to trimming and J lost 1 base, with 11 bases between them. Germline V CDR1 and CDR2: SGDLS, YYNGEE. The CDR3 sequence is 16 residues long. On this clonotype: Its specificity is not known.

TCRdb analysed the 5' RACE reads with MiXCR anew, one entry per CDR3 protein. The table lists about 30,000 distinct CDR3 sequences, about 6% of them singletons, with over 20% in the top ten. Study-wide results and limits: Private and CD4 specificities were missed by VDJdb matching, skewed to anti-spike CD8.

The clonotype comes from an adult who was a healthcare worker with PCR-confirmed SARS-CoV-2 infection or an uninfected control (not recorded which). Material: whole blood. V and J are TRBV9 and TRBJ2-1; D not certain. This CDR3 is CASSVGGIPSYNEQFF. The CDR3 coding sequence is TGTGCCAGCAGCGTAGGTGGGATACCTTCCTACAATGAGCAGTTCTTC.